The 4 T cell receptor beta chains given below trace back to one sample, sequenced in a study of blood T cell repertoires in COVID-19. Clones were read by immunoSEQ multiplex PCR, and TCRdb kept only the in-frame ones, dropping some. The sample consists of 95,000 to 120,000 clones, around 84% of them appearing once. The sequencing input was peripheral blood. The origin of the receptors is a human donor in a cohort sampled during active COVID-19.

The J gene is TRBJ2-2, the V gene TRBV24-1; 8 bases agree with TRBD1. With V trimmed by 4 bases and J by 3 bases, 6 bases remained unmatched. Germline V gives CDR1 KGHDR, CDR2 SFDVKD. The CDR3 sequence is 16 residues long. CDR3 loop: CATSDSTGADTGELFF. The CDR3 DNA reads TGTGCCACCAGTGACTCGACAGGGGCCGACACCGGGGAGCTGTTTTTT.

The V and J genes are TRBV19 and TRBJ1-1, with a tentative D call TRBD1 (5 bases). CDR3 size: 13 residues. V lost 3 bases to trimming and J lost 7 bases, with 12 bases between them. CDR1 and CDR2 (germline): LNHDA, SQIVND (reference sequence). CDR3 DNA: TGTGCCAGTAGTATCGTGGGGCAGCGTGAAGCTTTCTTT. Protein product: CASSIVGQREAFF.

CDR3 bases: TGTGCCAGCTCTTATAACGGGGAGACCCAGTACTTC. Its translation: CASSYNGETQYF. The chain has TRBV27 and TRBJ2-5; D call uncertain. Trimming took off 8 bases at V and 5 bases at J, with 12 bases between the two ends. The CDR3 length is 12 residues. Germline CDR1 MNHEY, CDR2 SMNVEV (reference sequence).

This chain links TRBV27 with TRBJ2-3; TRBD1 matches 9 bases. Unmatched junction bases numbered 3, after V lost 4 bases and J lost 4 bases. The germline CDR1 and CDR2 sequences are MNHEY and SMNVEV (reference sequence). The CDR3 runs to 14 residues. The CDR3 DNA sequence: TGTGCCAGCAGTTCGGGACAGGGTGCAGATACGCAGTATTTT. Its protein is CASSSGQGADTQYF.